This T cell receptor (beta chain) was found in a study of cytomegalovirus exposure and HLA in healthy donors. Trimming pared 10 bases from V and 5 bases from J, leaving 18 bases between. The CDR3 has 13 residues. Looked up from germline, CDR1 is MNHEY and CDR2 is SMNVEV (reference sequence). Both 60 Vbeta primers and 13 Jbeta primers went into the PCR. TCRdb keeps only in-frame clones here, not all; method: immunoSEQ multiplex PCR. The sample lists some 120,000 clones; around four fifths were seen once. This clone occurred once. Sequencing was done on a sample of PBMCs. The chain uses TRBV27 and TRBJ2-7, with D maybe TRBD2 (6 bases). This clonotype was sampled from a woman aged 40 to 50 in good health and CMV-seropositive. The CDR3 region is CATSRGLQDEQYF. DNA for the CDR3: TGTGCCACCTCGAGGGGACTGCAAGACGAGCAGTACTTC.